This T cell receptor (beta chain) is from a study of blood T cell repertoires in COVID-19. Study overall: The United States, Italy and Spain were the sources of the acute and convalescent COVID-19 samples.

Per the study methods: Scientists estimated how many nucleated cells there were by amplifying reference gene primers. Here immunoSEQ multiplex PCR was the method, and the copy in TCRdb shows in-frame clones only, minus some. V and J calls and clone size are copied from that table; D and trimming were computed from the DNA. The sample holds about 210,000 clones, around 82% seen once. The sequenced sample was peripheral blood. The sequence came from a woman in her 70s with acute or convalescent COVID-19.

The CDR3 region is CASSARTDYGYTF. The CDR3 bases are TGTGCCAGCAGCGCCCGGACAGACTATGGCTACACCTTC. The rearrangement joins TRBV12-3 or TRBV12-4 to TRBJ1-2; possibly TRBD1 for D (6 bases). Trimming stripped 6 bases from V and 3 bases from J, with 11 bases between. There are 13 residues in the CDR3.